The 32 T cell receptor beta chains given below trace back to one sample, sequenced in a study of shared clonotypes between healthy human individuals. Here immunoSEQ multiplex PCR was the method, and the copy in TCRdb shows in-frame clones only, minus some. This repertoire shows about 1.1 million clones, about 80% found once; its top ten account for 0.52%. The sequenced sample was memory CD4+ T cells from PBMCs. Specified subset: CD45RA-negative fraction. These receptors came from a man aged 18 to 29 in good health. Some clones in this sample may be carry-over from other donors' samples.

The chain employs TRBV5-6 and TRBJ2-5, with 10 nucleotides matching TRBD1. Looked up from germline, CDR1 is SGHDT and CDR2 is YYEEEE. This CDR3 is built from 14 residues. The ends lost 3 bases at V and 4 bases at J; junction bases unmatched: 3. Here the CDR3 DNA reads TGTGCCAGCAGCTGGGACAGGGGCGTAGAGACCCAGTACTTC. It specifies CASSWDRGVETQYF.

The chain carries TRBV30 and TRBJ2-3; either TRBD1 or TRBD2 may supply D (6 bases each). In germline, CDR1 is GTSNPN, CDR2 SVGIG (reference sequence). V was cut by 2 bases and J by 3 bases, with 12 bases left in between. CDR3 length equals 14 residues. This chain's CDR3 is CAWSPGALTDTQYF. The CDR3 region has the DNA TGTGCCTGGAGTCCGGGGGCGTTGACAGATACGCAGTATTTT.

The table lists this clone with a few counts. The rearrangement links TRBV10-1 to TRBJ2-7; D may match TRBD1 or TRBD2 (5 bases each). Germline CDR1 WNHNN, CDR2 SYGVQD (reference sequence). CDR3 size: 14 residues. V was cut by 8 bases and J by 6 bases, with 20 bases left in between. The CDR3 region is CASRLPGPGIEQYF. The CDR3 bases are TGCGCCAGCCGACTACCGGGACCCGGGATCGAGCAGTACTTC.

V and J are TRBV5-1 and TRBJ2-1; 7 positions agree with TRBD2. The germline V gene encodes CDR1 SGHRS and CDR2 YFSETQ. CDR3 size: 15 residues. Losses at the gene ends were 3 bases for V and 1 base for J; bases not matched to a gene: 4. The CDR3 here is CASSYLAESYNEQFF. The CDR3, as DNA: TGCGCCAGCAGCTATCTAGCGGAGTCCTACAATGAGCAGTTCTTC.

This sequence joins TRBV28 and TRBJ1-1, with 7 nucleotides matching TRBD1. Germline-derived CDR1 and CDR2 are MDHEN and SYDVKM. V was pared by 5 bases and J by 4 bases, with 13 bases of the junction left unmatched. The CDR3 is 16 amino acids. The CDR3 bases are TGTGCCAGCAGTCCTCAGGGGGGCCGCGGGGGCACTGAAGCTTTCTTT. Encoded protein: CASSPQGGRGGTEAFF.

This chain joins TRBV6-4 and TRBJ2-1; TRBD2 agrees at 9 bases. The CDR3 sequence is 14 residues long. Germline trimming cut 5 bases from V and 8 bases from J; bases unmatched to any gene: 7. Germline CDR1 MRHNA, CDR2 SNTAGT. As DNA, the CDR3 is TGTGCCAGCAGTCCGGGACTAGCATACGATGAGCAGTTCTTC. This sequence encodes CASSPGLAYDEQFF.

V is TRBV7-9 and J is TRBJ2-7, with 7 bases aligning to TRBD1. Trimming took 3 bases from V and 3 from J; bases not matched to a gene: 8. This CDR3 has 15 residues. Germline lookup yields CDR1 SEHNR and CDR2 FQNEAQ (reference sequence). The CDR3, as DNA: TGTGCCAGCAGCTTGGTCGGGACAGCAAACTACGAGCAGTACTTC. Residues: CASSLVGTANYEQYF.

The chain uses TRBV2 and TRBJ2-5; 14 bases are shared with TRBD2. With V trimmed by 0 bases and J by 7 bases, 7 bases remained unmatched. Germline assignment: CDR1 SNHLY and CDR2 FYNNEI. The CDR3 contains 17 residues. The CDR3 loop reads CASSEALGTSGGGTQYF. CDR3 DNA sequence: TGTGCCAGCAGTGAAGCGTTGGGGACTAGCGGGGGCGGGACCCAGTACTTC.

The chain recombines TRBV13 with TRBJ1-4; D is unresolved. This CDR3 comprises 13 residues. The V gene's germline CDR1 is PRHDT and CDR2 FYEKMQ (reference sequence). V was shortened by 3 bases and J by 7 bases, with 9 bases between the two germline ends. CDR3: CASSFLDREKLFF. The CDR3 coding sequence is TGTGCCAGCAGCTTCCTAGACCGTGAAAAACTGTTTTTT. The full variable domain, completed using reference TRBV13 and TRBJ1-4, is AAGVIQSPRHLIKEKRETATLKCYPIPRHDTVYWYQQGPGQDPQFLISFYEKMQSDKGSIPDRFSAQQFSDYHSELNMSSLELGDSALYFCASSFLDREKLFFGSGTQLSVL.

The sample holds many counts of this clone. V is TRBV7-2 and J is TRBJ2-1, with D perhaps matching TRBD1 (5 bases). With 6 bases removed from V and 9 bases from J, the gap between germline ends came to 18 bases. CDR1 and CDR2 (germline): SGHTA, FQGNSA. This CDR3 contains 14 residues. CDR3 bases: TGTGCCAGCAGTCCTCTTGGAAGGGGTTCTGAGCAGTTCTTC. As protein: CASSPLGRGSEQFF.

The chain combines TRBV19 with TRBJ2-5; 8 nucleotides match TRBD1. CDR1 is LNHDA and CDR2 is SQIVND in the germline V gene (reference sequence). The CDR3 consists of 15 residues. V shed 6 bases and J 1 base; nucleotides not matched to a gene: 7. CDR3 DNA: TGTGCCAGTAGCACTCTGGGACAGGTCCAAGAGACCCAGTACTTC. Amino acids: CASSTLGQVQETQYF.

This clone was found once. The chain couples TRBV6-6 to TRBJ1-2, with 7 bases that match TRBD1. The CDR3 is 14 residues long. Per the germline V gene, CDR1 is MNHNY and CDR2 is SVGAGI (reference sequence). The junction had 2 bases not matched to a gene; V was cut back by 0 bases and J by 4 bases. In nucleotides, the CDR3 is TGTGCCAGCAGTTACTCGGGGGACAGCTATGGCTACACCTTC. Its translation: CASSYSGDSYGYTF.

Worth noting for this clone: The same CDR3 arises from other DNA sequences in this sample as well. The V gene is TRBV29-1, the J gene TRBJ2-2; D is possibly TRBD1 or TRBD2 (6 bases each). Germline CDR1 is SQVTM and CDR2 is ANQGSEA. The CDR3 contains 12 residues. The V end lost 4 bases, the J end lost 5 bases, and 8 bases lay between the germline ends. CDR3 amino acids: CSVGRGTGELFF. The CDR3 DNA is TGCAGCGTTGGGAGGGGGACCGGGGAGCTGTTTTTT.

The CDR3 sequence: CASSAVVNSGANVLTF. The CDR3 DNA is TGTGCCAGCAGTGCGGTCGTAAACTCTGGGGCCAACGTCCTGACTTTC. J is TRBJ2-6 and V is TRBV25-1, with no clear D. The CDR3 length is 16 residues. V lost 4 bases to trimming and J lost 0 bases, with 10 bases between them. The germline V gene encodes CDR1 MGHDK and CDR2 SYGVNS.

V is TRBV29-1 and J is TRBJ2-3; TRBD1 might be the D (6 bases). Germline V gene lookup returns CDR1 SQVTM and CDR2 ANQGSEA. V lost 3 bases and J 4 bases, leaving 8 bases between the germline ends. The CDR3 totals 12 residues. The CDR3: CSVDEGADTQYF. The DNA for the CDR3 is TGCAGCGTTGACGAGGGGGCAGATACGCAGTATTTT.

This clone was seen a few times. The chain combines TRBV9 with TRBJ1-3; D is unclear. There are 16 residues in the CDR3. In germline, CDR1 is SGDLS, CDR2 YYNGEE. Trimming removed 4 bases at V and 0 bases at J, with 14 bases between. CDR3 region: CASSPPGSRSGNTIYF. CDR3 coding DNA: TGTGCCAGCAGCCCCCCCGGGTCTCGCTCTGGAAACACCATATATTTT. The entire variable domain, with the rest obtained from reference TRBV9 and TRBJ1-3, is as follows: DSGVTQTPKHLITATGQRVTLRCSPRSGDLSVYWYQQSLDQGLQFLIQYYNGEERAKGNILERFSAQQFPDLHSELNLSSLELGDSALYFCASSPPGSRSGNTIYFGEGSWLTVV.

CDR3 region: CASSPARGRNQPQHF. CDR3 coding DNA: TGTGCCAGCTCACCAGCCAGGGGGCGGAATCAGCCCCAGCATTTT. The chain has TRBV18 and TRBJ1-5, with 8 bases lining up with TRBD1. In germline, CDR1 is KGHSH, CDR2 LQKENI. The CDR3 has 15 residues. With V trimmed by 2 bases and J by 4 bases, 4 bases remained unmatched.

This rearrangement joins TRBV28 to TRBJ2-1; maybe TRBD2 (6 bases). V shed 5 bases and J shed 0 bases, with 14 bases lying between them. The V gene's germline CDR1 is MDHEN and CDR2 SYDVKM. This CDR3 comprises 16 residues. The CDR3: CASSTLLASSYNEQFF. CDR3 bases: TGTGCCAGCAGTACCCTGCTAGCGTCCTCCTACAATGAGCAGTTCTTC.

The chain has TRBV13 and TRBJ2-2; D gene uncertain. Trimming stripped 1 base from V and 1 base from J, with 4 bases between. This CDR3 spans 14 amino acids. Germline V lookup: CDR1 PRHDT, CDR2 FYEKMQ (reference sequence). Written as DNA, the CDR3 is TGTGCCAGCAGCTTAGCGGGGAACACCGGGGAGCTGTTTTTT. Translation: CASSLAGNTGELFF.

The chain recombines TRBV7-3 with TRBJ2-1, with 10 positions matching TRBD1. Germline-derived CDR1 and CDR2 are SGHTA and FQGTGA. J lost 7 bases, V lost 3 bases, and 6 bases had no gene match. The CDR3 has 15 amino acids. The DNA of the CDR3 is TGTGCCAGCAGCTTCGGGACAGGGGCTTCGAATGAGCAGTTCTTC. Protein: CASSFGTGASNEQFF.

The chain employs TRBV5-1 and TRBJ1-4; TRBD1 is a possible D gene (6 bases). This CDR3 is built from 15 residues. From germline, CDR1 is SGHRS and CDR2 YFSETQ. The V end was cut by 4 bases, the J end by 4 bases, with 14 bases between. The CDR3 protein is CASSIQGLNNEKLFF. The CDR3 region has the DNA TGCGCCAGCAGCATACAGGGCCTTAATAATGAAAAACTGTTTTTT.

The chain combines TRBV5-6 with TRBJ2-1; TRBD1 is a possible D gene (6 bases). The V gene lost 1 base and the J gene lost 4 bases, with 12 bases spanning the gap. This CDR3 spans 15 amino acids. Germline V gene sequence: CDR1 SGHDT, CDR2 YYEEEE. The CDR3 sequence: CASSLRQDPYNEQFF. In nucleotides, the CDR3 is TGTGCCAGCAGCTTGAGACAGGACCCTTACAATGAGCAGTTCTTC.

CDR3 sequence: CASRGGLAGGPYEQYF. The CDR3 DNA reads as TGTGCCAGCAGGGGGGGACTAGCGGGAGGGCCCTACGAGCAGTACTTC. The chain uses TRBV2 and TRBJ2-7; 16 bases fit TRBD2. Per germline, CDR1 SNHLY and CDR2 FYNNEI. With 6 bases clipped from V and 2 bases from J, the junction kept 4 bases outside the gene matches. The CDR3 has 16 amino acids.

Only a few counts were recorded for this clone. V is TRBV6-1 and J is TRBJ2-2; D unresolved. Germline CDR1 and CDR2: MNHNS and SASEGT. Trimming removed 10 bases from V and 4 bases from J, with 16 bases in between. This CDR3 has 14 residues. The CDR3 region has the DNA TGTGCCACCACCAGGACCCTTCCCACCGGGGAGCTGTTTTTT. It encodes CATTRTLPTGELFF.

The J gene is TRBJ2-5, the V gene TRBV5-6; 8 bases fit TRBD1. Germline V CDR1 and CDR2: SGHDT, YYEEEE. Trimming removed 3 bases from V and 4 bases from J; junction bases left unmatched: 5. The CDR3 consists of 14 residues. CDR3 sequence (DNA): TGTGCCAGCAGCTCCGGACAGGGCTTAGAGACCCAGTACTTC. Protein sequence: CASSSGQGLETQYF.

This chain uses TRBV28 with TRBJ2-1; 8 nucleotides match TRBD2. CDR1 MDHEN and CDR2 SYDVKM come from the germline V gene. CDR3 size: 16 residues. The trim removed 3 bases at V and 5 bases at J, leaving 9 bases unmatched. The CDR3 region is CASSFPAGLGHNEQFF. The CDR3 DNA reads as TGTGCCAGCAGTTTCCCGGCGGGACTAGGCCACAATGAGCAGTTCTTC.

V and J are TRBV9 and TRBJ2-1; D may be TRBD2 (6 bases). V was clipped by 1 base and J by 4 bases, with 12 bases between them. This CDR3 has 15 amino acids. Germline CDR1 SGDLS, CDR2 YYNGEE. The CDR3 DNA reads as TGTGCCAGCAGCGTATCCGCGGGGACTTACAATGAGCAGTTCTTC. Encoded protein: CASSVSAGTYNEQFF.

The chain joins TRBV10-3 to TRBJ1-1; D remains unclear. Trimming took off 5 bases at V and 5 bases at J, with 6 bases between the two ends. CDR1 is ENHRY and CDR2 is SYGVKD in the germline V gene. CDR3 length equals 11 residues. In DNA form, the CDR3 reads TGTGCCATCAGTTTGGGAACTGAAGCTTTCTTT. This encodes CAISLGTEAFF.

This chain connects TRBV19 to TRBJ2-1; 8 nucleotides line up with TRBD2. Per the germline V gene, CDR1 is LNHDA and CDR2 is SQIVND (reference sequence). This CDR3 comprises 15 residues. Trimming cost V 7 bases and J 4 bases; bases outside gene matches: 9. CDR3 sequence reads: CASTEWAGGYNEQFF. DNA of the CDR3: TGTGCCAGTACCGAGTGGGCGGGAGGTTACAATGAGCAGTTCTTC. Full variable domain (outside the CDR3, taken from reference TRBV19 and TRBJ2-1): DGGITQSPKYLFRKEGQNVTLSCEQNLNHDAMYWYRQDPGQGLRLIYYSQIVNDFQKGDIAEGYSVSREKKESFPLTVTSAQKNPTAFYLCASTEWAGGYNEQFFGPGTRLTVL.

The rearrangement joins TRBV5-4 to TRBJ2-7; 7 bases fit TRBD1. The CDR3 is 13 amino acids. The trim removed 4 bases at V and 7 bases at J, leaving 8 bases unmatched. The germline V gene has CDR1 SGHNT and CDR2 YYREEE (reference sequence). CDR3: CASSLMQTGEQYF. The CDR3 region has the DNA TGTGCCAGCAGCCTGATGCAGACAGGGGAGCAGTACTTC. Looking up the rest from reference TRBV5-4 and TRBJ2-7 gives the full variable domain: ETGVTQSPTHLIKTRGQQVTLRCSSQSGHNTVSWYQQALGQGPQFIFQYYREEENGRGNFPPRFSGLQFPNYSSELNVNALELDDSALYLCASSLMQTGEQYFGPGTRLTVT.

Worth noting for this clone: This sample includes further DNA sequences coding for the same CDR3. This chain links TRBV18 with TRBJ2-7; TRBD1 matches 7 bases. The CDR3 spans 14 residues. V dropped 3 bases and J dropped 2; count of bases not matched to a gene: 4. Germline V CDR1 and CDR2: KGHSH, LQKENI. CDR3 loop: CASSPRTGTYEQYF. CDR3 DNA: TGTGCCAGCTCACCGAGGACAGGCACCTACGAGCAGTACTTC.

This chain uses TRBV11-2 with TRBJ2-7, with 11 bases aligning to TRBD1. The V segment lost 4 bases and the J segment 2 bases; nucleotides outside the gene matches: 4. From germline, CDR1 is SGHAT and CDR2 FQNNGV. CDR3 length: 15 amino acids. This CDR3 is CASSWPGQGAYEQYF. The CDR3, as DNA: TGTGCCAGCAGCTGGCCGGGACAGGGGGCCTACGAGCAGTACTTC.